The entry below gives a single T cell receptor beta chain sequence along with its context. The data belong to a study of control samples from healthy donors and cancer patients. Profiling relied on immunoSEQ multiplex PCR, and the TCRdb table lists in-frame clones only, not all of them. The data hold around 180,000 clones, with around 88% observed a single time. CDR3 size: 18 residues. Germline CDR1 is LGHDT and CDR2 is YNNKEL (reference sequence). J was trimmed by 5 bases and V by 4 bases; bases with no gene match: 13. Material: blood. V usage is TRBV3-1 (or the pseudogene TRBV3-2) and J usage is TRBJ2-1; 11 nucleotides agree with TRBD2. This receptor was obtained from a woman in her 30s in good health. Written as DNA, the CDR3 is TGTGCCAGCAGCCGAAGGCCCTTCGGGACTAGCGGAAACAATGAGCAGTTCTTC. Protein sequence: CASSRRPFGTSGNNEQFF.